This T cell receptor beta chain was identified during a study of blood T cell repertoires in COVID-19. Across the whole study: Some COVID-19 samples were acute and others convalescent; all came from the United States, Italy and Spain. Nucleic acid was either cDNA or gDNA, and it came from T cells, B-cell-depleted T cells, or PBMCs.

There are 13 residues in the CDR3. The V gene end was trimmed by 7 bases and the J gene end by 5 bases; junction bases not matched to a gene: 6. Germline loops: CDR1 SGHRS, CDR2 YFSETQ. This clone was seen a single time. Original handling: Estimation of nucleated cell counts was performed using reference gene primer amplification. The repertoire was sequenced with immunoSEQ multiplex PCR; TCRdb's copy has only in-frame clones and lacks some. V and J calls and clone size are copied from that table; D and trimming were computed from the DNA. The sample holds roughly 200,000 clones, around nine tenths seen once.

The receptor comes from a woman aged 18-30 years who had recovered from COVID-19. This sequence joins TRBV5-1 and TRBJ1-2; 9 positions match TRBD1. The source material was peripheral blood. The CDR3 DNA reads TGCGCCAGCTCCGGGACAGGGTTATATGGCTACACCTTC. Amino acid sequence: CASSGTGLYGYTF.